The T cell receptor (beta chain) described here comes from a study of control samples from healthy donors and cancer patients. Generated by immunoSEQ multiplex PCR, the TCRdb table keeps only in-frame clones and is missing some. The data hold about 98,000 clones, with 70% to 80% observed a single time. The V gene lost 2 bases and the J gene lost 7 bases, with 6 bases spanning the gap. Germline CDR1 and CDR2: SGDLS and YYNGEE. This CDR3 region has 12 residues. J is TRBJ2-2 and V is TRBV9; no definite D call. The clonotype originates from a woman aged 25 to 39 in good health. Sequencing was done on a sample of blood. In DNA, the CDR3 is TGTGCCAGCAGCGTCCATGGCGGGGAGCTGTTTTTT. It is translated as CASSVHGGELFF.